This TCR beta chain appears in the sequencing data of a study of T cells in Graves' hyperthyroidism and ophthalmopathy (dated by TCRdb to about 2019). As for the study more broadly: Peripheral blood samples were taken at the time of initial diagnosis, prior to any treatment. The paper describes TCR Vbeta CDR3 sequencing of 135 peripheral blood samples, made up of roughly 45 ophthalmopathy patients, around 73 hyperthyroidism patients and some 17 progressor patients. In about 6 Graves' hyperthyroidism patients, the study also compared T-cell repertoires from thyroid tissue with T-cell repertoires from blood. The roughly 91 discovery patients were randomly split 7:3 into training and test sets. Once sampling was done, hyperthyroidism patients were given methimazole at a starting dose of 30 mg daily, whereas ophthalmopathy patients were given high-dose intravenous methylprednisolone. To identify TCR V-J signatures that set the groups apart, the researchers used a discovery cohort of more than 95 patients, made up of 43 with Graves' ophthalmopathy and some 60 with stable Graves' hyperthyroidism. Whether ophthalmopathy could be predicted prospectively was tested in an independent validation cohort made up of about 18 hyperthyroidism patients plus 17 patients who later progressed to ophthalmopathy. Findings and caveats that apply to the study as a whole: No statistical method was used to fix the sample size in advance, and group allocation was not hidden from the investigators. In validation, the model predicted progression to ophthalmopathy with just under 71% sensitivity and around 72% specificity, a median of roughly seven months before onset. Ophthalmopathy was separated from stable hyperthyroidism by a 13 V-J signature model, with over 85% sensitivity and about 84% specificity obtained in cross-validation and 80%/75% obtained in testing. Most expanded thyroid clonotypes (frequency above 0.001) were also detected in blood, suggesting blood repertoires may reflect thyroid immune responses.

A patient counted as having stable Graves' hyperthyroidism if no progression to ophthalmopathy occurred over 18 months of follow-up. Hyperthyroidism patients were newly diagnosed, had a disease duration of under 2 months, and were aged 18 to 65 years. Exclusion was applied to patients with uncontrolled infections, other autoimmune diseases, pregnancy or lactation. Clinical symptoms, serum thyroxine and TRAb, thyroid ultrasound, and orbital computed tomography formed the basis for the diagnoses. Ficoll-Paque density gradient centrifugation was used to isolate PBMCs from about 10 ml of fresh peripheral blood. Total RNA was extracted using Trizol reagent, and RNA quality was assessed on an Agilent 2100 Bioanalyzer. The TCR beta CDR3 regions were amplified from RNA transcripts. The first round of RT-PCR for the TCR CDR3 was performed with the HTBI primer set and the Qiagen OneStep RT-PCR kit. A second multiplex PCR round built the libraries, followed by size selection and purification. Libraries were sequenced paired-end with 100 bp reads on an Illumina HiSeq2000. Per the authors' processing: SOAPnuke was used to process the raw data, throwing out any read that contained adapters or uncalled bases, had a mean Phred below 15, or lacked an exact constant-primer or identifier match. High-quality paired reads were merged with COPE v1.2.5, and unique nucleotide sequences were defined as clonotypes. MiTCR v1.1 was used to align the clonotypes against IMGT TRBV, TRBD and TRBJ reference segments. Analysis was restricted to V-J combinations with a frequency above 0.0001, which covered 99.2% of repertoires. The TCS score was defined as F50 (clonal expansion) divided by E x V (chaos), with BLOSUM62-based TCRdist calculated between CDR3 peptides within each V-J. Welch's t-statistics and random forest reduced 450 to 600 V-J features to about 13, which were used in a naive Bayes classifier (R e1071). Thyroid-blood repertoire similarity was quantified with the Morisita-Horn index. The public sequencing data were trimmed at Q25 with fastp and processed into clonotypes with MiXCR by TCRdb, which kept only in-frame beta chains. CDR3 protein sequences are deduplicated, and each keeps its most common genes and DNA. These V and J calls rely on TCRdb rather than the paper's analysis. A total of hundreds of thousands of distinct CDR3 sequences appear in this sample, over 35% of them only once. The ten largest account for approximately 8.7% of the sample.

CDR1 and CDR2 were assigned from the germline V gene (reference sequence) as SGHKS and YYEKEE. V gives up 1 base and J gives up 4 bases, and the segment between their germline ends measures 14 bases. Taken from cysteine to phenylalanine, the CDR3 has 15 residues. Of the read, only the CDR3 DNA is kept; its 45 bases are in frame from base 1. This clonotype was found a few times. The clone's antigen remains unknown. Per-base qualities were not stored, and no clone one base away is much larger. The receptor was isolated from a man between 18 and 35 years old with Graves' hyperthyroidism. Sequences were obtained from blood. The chain uses TRBV5-5 and TRBJ1-1; TRBD1 might be the D gene, on 6 matching bases. DNA sequence: TGTGCCAGCAGCTTGTCGGGGGGCGGCGGCACTGAAGCTTTCTTT. Translated, it reads CASSLSGGGGTEAFF.